These 17 T cell receptor beta chains share one sample of origin, sequenced in a study of CD8+CD57+ T cells in acquired aplastic anemia. Genomic DNA was employed as the template in profiling TCR beta VDJ and CDR3. TCRdb fed the reads into MiXCR, producing one record per CDR3 protein. Among some 180,000 distinct CDR3 sequences listed, 63% were seen once. CD8+CD57+ cell expansion, shown by flow cytometry, had occurred in the patients selected for sequencing. Source material: sorted CD4+, CD8+, or CD8+CD57+ T cells (not recorded which) from PBMCs. The receptors here all came from a human donor with aplastic anemia.

The chain employs TRBV19 and TRBJ1-2, with D possibly being TRBD1 (5 bases). Germline CDR1 and CDR2: LNHDA and SQIVND (reference sequence). The CDR3 runs 13 residues. V lost 3 bases and J 8 bases, leaving 13 bases between the germline ends. The CDR3 is CASSIGQGFGYTF. CDR3 sequence (DNA): TGTGCCAGTAGTATCGGGCAGGGCTTCGGCTACACCTTC. The full variable domain, rest sourced from reference TRBV19 and TRBJ1-2, is DGGITQSPKYLFRKEGQNVTLSCEQNLNHDAMYWYRQDPGQGLRLIYYSQIVNDFQKGDIAEGYSVSREKKESFPLTVTSAQKNPTAFYLCASSIGQGFGYTFGSGTRLTVV.

The chain recombines TRBV20-1 with TRBJ2-2; D might be TRBD2 (5 bases). This CDR3 spans 10 amino acids. V lost 6 bases, J lost 14 bases, and 13 bases lay in between. CDR1 is DFQATT and CDR2 is SNEGSKA in the germline V gene (reference sequence). The CDR3 reads CSALPPGLFF. CDR3 sequence (DNA): TGCAGTGCCCTTCCCCCGGGACTGTTTTTT.

This clonotype was seen once. The V and J genes are TRBV5-6 and TRBJ2-2; D gene ambiguous. The CDR3 is made up of 12 amino acids. CDR1 is SGHDT, CDR2 YYEEEE, per germline. The ends were cut back, 1 base at V and 7 bases at J, with 5 bases in the middle. The CDR3 coding sequence is TGTGCCAGCAGCTTGAGGGTCGGGGAGCTGTTTTTT. Encoded protein: CASSLRVGELFF.

This rearrangement joins TRBV7-9 to TRBJ2-3; D is unclear. This CDR3 region has 16 residues. Germline V gene sequence: CDR1 SEHNR, CDR2 FQNEAQ (reference sequence). V lost 1 base to trimming and J lost 0 bases, with 11 bases between them. CDR3 nucleotides: TGTGCCAGCAGCTTAGGACTGATAACTAGCACAGATACGCAGTATTTT. It is translated as CASSLGLITSTDTQYF.

The J gene is TRBJ2-1, the V gene TRBV5-4; no firm D call. V was cut by 0 bases and J by 5 bases, with 9 bases left in between. This CDR3 is built from 14 residues. Germline CDR1 and CDR2: SGHNT and YYREEE (reference sequence). CDR3 bases: TGTGCCAGCAGCTTGGGGGCGGCGAACAATGAGCAGTTCTTC. This codes for CASSLGAANNEQFF.

The chain joins TRBV2 to TRBJ2-7, with a weak D call TRBD2 (5 bases). The J call may be wrong; the DNA end is better matched by TRBJ2-5. Looked up from germline, CDR1 is SNHLY and CDR2 is FYNNEI. There are 14 residues in the CDR3. In DNA, the CDR3 is TGTGCCAGCAGTGAAGCGCAACGGGGTGGGACCCAGTACTTC. Protein sequence: CASSEAQRGGTQYF.

The chain carries TRBV7-3 and TRBJ2-1; perhaps TRBD2 as D (5 bases). The assigned J gene may be wrong: the sequence end matches TRBJ2-5 better. The CDR3 covers 15 residues. Germline CDR1 is SGHTA and CDR2 is FQGTGA. The CDR3 nucleotides are TGTGCCAGCAGCTTAAATGGGGAGTACCAAGAGACCCAGTACTTC. Translated, it gives CASSLNGEYQETQYF.

The CDR3 is CSAKYEKLFF. For the CDR3, the DNA is TGCAGTGCGAAGTATGAAAAACTGTTTTTT. The V and J genes are TRBV20-1 and TRBJ1-4; D gene unclear. This CDR3 is built from 10 residues. CDR1 and CDR2 (germline): DFQATT, SNEGSKA (reference sequence). V was trimmed by 6 bases and J by 6 bases, leaving 5 bases between them.

This clonotype was seen a single time. Written as DNA, the CDR3 is TGTGCCAGCAGTTCGAGTTTGACAGCCACCTATAATTCACCCCTCCACTTT. Protein: CASSSSLTATYNSPLHF. The V gene is TRBV2, the J gene TRBJ1-6; tentative D call: TRBD1 (5 bases). This CDR3 region has 17 residues. Germline assignment: CDR1 SNHLY and CDR2 FYNNEI. V was cut by 5 bases and J by 2 bases, with 16 bases left in between. The full variable domain, with the rest looked up from reference TRBV2 and TRBJ1-6, is EPEVTQTPSHQVTQMGQEVILRCVPISNHLYFYWYRQILGQKVEFLVSFYNNEISEKSEIFDDQFSVERPDGSNFTLKIRSTKLEDSAMYFCASSSSLTATYNSPLHFGNGTRLTVT.

The rearrangement uses TRBV2 and TRBJ2-7, with D perhaps TRBD1 (7 bases). Germline loops: CDR1 SNHLY, CDR2 FYNNEI. The CDR3 totals 15 residues. V lost 1 base, J lost 3 bases, and 13 bases lay in between. The DNA for the CDR3 is TGTGCCAGCAGTGAAGGGGCAGGGGGGCTCTACGAGCAGTACTTC. Translated, it gives CASSEGAGGLYEQYF.

V is TRBV9 and J is TRBJ2-6, with 10 bases fitting TRBD2. The assigned J gene may be wrong: the sequence end matches TRBJ2-1 better. The CDR3 sequence is 16 residues long. From germline, CDR1 is SGDLS and CDR2 YYNGEE. DNA of the CDR3: TGTGCCAGCACCCTGGGGGCTAGCGGGGGATTCGACGAGCAGTTCTTC. This translates into CASTLGASGGFDEQFF.

In DNA, the CDR3 is TGTGCCAGCAGCCTCCTATCCGAGTCGGGACAGGGGGCGCGGGGCTACACCTTC. It specifies CASSLLSESGQGARGYTF. The gene calls are TRBV3-1 and TRBJ1-2; 12 nucleotides match TRBD1. The junction had 17 bases not matched to a gene; V was cut back by 4 bases and J by 8 bases. Germline lookup yields CDR1 LGHDT and CDR2 YNNKEL (reference sequence). The CDR3 is 18 amino acids.

About this clonotype: One end of the junction varies from germline; a read error may be responsible. This rearrangement joins TRBV20-1 to TRBJ2-2, with D possibly TRBD2 on 5 matching bases. Germline V CDR1 and CDR2: DFQATT, SNEGSKA (reference sequence). This CDR3 spans 13 amino acids. The CDR3 bases are TGCAGTGCTAGAGATTCATACCCCGGGGAGCTGTTGTTT. As protein: CSARDSYPGELLF.

This clonotype is categorized as large. This chain connects TRBV2 to TRBJ1-3; TRBD1 matches 8 bases. J was trimmed by 0 bases and V by 7 bases; bases with no gene match: 5. The germline V gene encodes CDR1 SNHLY and CDR2 FYNNEI. The CDR3 spans 15 residues. This CDR3 reads CASKGQAISGNTIYF. The CDR3 bases are TGTGCCAGCAAGGGACAGGCTATCTCTGGAAACACCATATATTTT.

This clonotype was counted many times. The chain carries TRBV6-1 and TRBJ2-5, with unresolved D. The CDR3 is 13 amino acids. The V gene lost 4 bases and the J gene lost 5 bases, with 11 bases spanning the gap. Looked up from germline, CDR1 is MNHNS and CDR2 is SASEGT. The CDR3, as DNA: TGTGCCAGCAGTGGTAGGGTGGGTGAGACCCAGTACTTC. Translated: CASSGRVGETQYF.

The rearrangement joins TRBV29-1 to TRBJ2-1; a possible D gene is TRBD2 (6 bases). This CDR3 is built from 13 residues. The V gene lost 0 bases and the J gene lost 15 bases, with 18 bases spanning the gap. Per the germline V gene, CDR1 is SQVTM and CDR2 is ANQGSEA. The CDR3 region is CSVEDLLGGFVFF. DNA of the CDR3: TGCAGCGTTGAAGATCTTCTCGGAGGGTTTGTGTTCTTC.

Of note for this clonotype: A read error may account for a junction end that differs from germline. V usage is TRBV6-5 and J usage is TRBJ1-6; TRBD1 matches 10 bases. This CDR3 region has 15 residues. Germline V gene lookup returns CDR1 MNHEY and CDR2 SVGAGI. CDR3 region: CASSFRDRGNPPLHF. The CDR3 DNA reads as TGTGCCAGCAGCTTCCGGGACAGGGGTAATCCACCCCTCCACTTT.